These T cell receptor beta chains were read from a single sample in a study of blood T cell repertoires in COVID-19. Assay used: immunoSEQ multiplex PCR; TCRdb lists only in-frame clones, some missing. The sample has about 140,000 clones; about 82% are singletons. Material: peripheral blood. The receptors come from a woman at least 80 years old with active or convalescent COVID-19. Each CDR3 is given with its conserved first and last residue. A D gene is named only where the DNA matches it firmly. Some rows have no size entry. The others give once, few or many, or a class for an expanded clone.

j_call	d_call	v_call	clone_size	cdr3_aa	cdr3_nt
TRBJ2-7	NA	TRBV27	NA	CASSLTLGSYEQYF	TGTGCCAGCAGTCTGACACTGGGCTCCTACGAGCAGTACTTC
TRBJ1-2	TRBD1	TRBV18	NA	CASSPSQRQGADGYTF	TGTGCCAGCTCACCCTCCCAGAGACAGGGGGCGGACGGCTACACCTTC
TRBJ2-3	NA	TRBV10-3	NA	CAISSNSALDTQYF	TGTGCCATCAGTAGTAACTCCGCGTTGGATACGCAGTATTTT
TRBJ2-2	NA	TRBV11-3	NA	CASSLDFAGELFF	TGTGCCAGCAGCTTAGACTTCGCCGGGGAGCTGTTTTTT
TRBJ2-2	TRBD2	TRBV5-1	many	CASSSGGVANTGELFF	TGCGCCAGCAGCTCGGGAGGGGTGGCGAACACCGGGGAGCTGTTTTTT
TRBJ1-1	TRBD1	TRBV5-1	NA	CASSSGGMNTEAFF	TGCGCCAGCAGTTCAGGGGGAATGAACACTGAAGCTTTCTTT
TRBJ1-4	TRBD1	TRBV19	NA	CASSIQGVRSEKLFF	TGTGCCAGTAGTATACAGGGGGTGAGATCGGAAAAACTGTTTTTT
TRBJ2-3	TRBD1	TRBV5-6	NA	CASRETGTSTDTQYF	TGTGCCAGCAGGGAGACAGGGACAAGCACAGATACGCAGTATTTT
TRBJ1-1	NA	TRBV4-2	NA	CASSQGHENTEAFF	TGTGCCAGCAGCCAAGGACACGAGAACACTGAAGCTTTCTTT
TRBJ2-2	TRBD1	TRBV11-2	NA	CASSPRTGRVAGELFF	TGTGCCAGCAGCCCCCGGACAGGGAGAGTGGCCGGGGAGCTGTTTTTT
TRBJ1-2	NA	TRBV6-5	NA	CASSYSGETIWGYTF	TGTGCCAGCAGTTACTCCGGGGAAACGATATGGGGCTACACCTTC
TRBJ1-1	NA	TRBV5-4	NA	CASSLERGTEAFF	TGTGCCAGCAGCCTTGAGCGTGGGACTGAAGCTTTCTTT
TRBJ1-1	NA	TRBV27	NA	CASSLRENTEAFF	TGTGCCAGCAGTTTAAGAGAGAACACTGAAGCTTTCTTT
TRBJ2-3	TRBD2	TRBV3-1/TRBV3-2	NA	CASSPSGGLDTQYF	TGTGCCAGCAGCCCGAGCGGGGGTCTCGATACGCAGTATTTT
TRBJ1-4	NA	TRBV11-2	NA	CASSLFGGPEEKLFF	TGTGCCAGCAGCTTGTTCGGGGGGCCGGAGGAAAAACTGTTTTTT
TRBJ2-5	NA	TRBV25-1	NA	CASSGVRAQETQYF	TGTGCCAGCAGTGGCGTCAGGGCACAAGAGACCCAGTACTTC
TRBJ1-4	NA	TRBV5-4	NA	CASSTGLEEKLFF	TGTGCCAGCAGCACAGGTCTGGAGGAAAAACTGTTTTTT
TRBJ2-1	TRBD2	TRBV7-9	few	CASSPGGGLFF	TGTGCCAGCAGCCCCGGGGGGGGTCTGTTCTTC
TRBJ2-1	NA	TRBV7-9	once	CASTGVGAVYNEQFF	TGTGCCAGCACCGGCGTGGGGGCTGTCTACAATGAGCAGTTCTTC
TRBJ1-3	NA	TRBV6-5	NA	CASSSPGLRDYF	TGTGCCAGCAGTTCCCCAGGCCTTCGGGATTATTTT
TRBJ1-3	NA	TRBV4-2	NA	CASSQSDRITSGNTIYF	TGTGCCAGCAGCCAATCCGACAGGATAACCTCTGGAAACACCATATATTTT
TRBJ2-7	TRBD1	TRBV18	once	CASSVGRGQGTYEQYF	TGTGCCAGCTCAGTCGGAAGGGGGCAGGGGACCTACGAGCAGTACTTC
TRBJ2-1	NA	TRBV12-3/TRBV12-4	NA	CASSPLEYNEQFF	TGTGCCAGCAGTCCCCTAGAGTACAATGAGCAGTTCTTC
TRBJ2-5	TRBD1	TRBV3-1/TRBV3-2	NA	CASSPDRGRTETQYF	TGTGCCAGCAGCCCCGACAGGGGGCGGACGGAGACCCAGTACTTC
TRBJ1-6	NA	TRBV4-3	NA	CASSQGSDNSPLHF	TGCGCCAGCAGCCAAGGTTCCGATAATTCACCCCTCCACTTT
TRBJ1-2	TRBD1	TRBV30	few	CAWSIDRVPHTF	TGTGCCTGGTCCATAGACAGGGTCCCACACACCTTC
TRBJ2-1	TRBD2	TRBV7-2	few	CASSSRERGAEQFF	TGTGCCAGCAGCTCCCGGGAGCGGGGGGCCGAGCAGTTCTTC
TRBJ1-4	TRBD1	TRBV7-9	NA	CASSPDRGDEKLFF	TGTGCCAGCAGCCCGGACAGGGGTGATGAAAAACTGTTTTTT
TRBJ2-1	TRBD1	TRBV18	NA	CASSRDRKNNEQFF	TGTGCCAGCTCCCGGGACAGAAAAAACAATGAGCAGTTCTTC
TRBJ1-1	TRBD1	TRBV4-3	NA	CASSQALGYRGSVLAEAFF	TGCGCCAGCAGCCAAGCCCTCGGATACAGGGGCTCCGTACTGGCTGAAGCTTTCTTT
TRBJ2-1	TRBD2	TRBV11-2	few	CASRRLAGDPGEQFF	TGTGCCAGCAGACGGCTAGCGGGGGATCCCGGTGAGCAGTTCTTC